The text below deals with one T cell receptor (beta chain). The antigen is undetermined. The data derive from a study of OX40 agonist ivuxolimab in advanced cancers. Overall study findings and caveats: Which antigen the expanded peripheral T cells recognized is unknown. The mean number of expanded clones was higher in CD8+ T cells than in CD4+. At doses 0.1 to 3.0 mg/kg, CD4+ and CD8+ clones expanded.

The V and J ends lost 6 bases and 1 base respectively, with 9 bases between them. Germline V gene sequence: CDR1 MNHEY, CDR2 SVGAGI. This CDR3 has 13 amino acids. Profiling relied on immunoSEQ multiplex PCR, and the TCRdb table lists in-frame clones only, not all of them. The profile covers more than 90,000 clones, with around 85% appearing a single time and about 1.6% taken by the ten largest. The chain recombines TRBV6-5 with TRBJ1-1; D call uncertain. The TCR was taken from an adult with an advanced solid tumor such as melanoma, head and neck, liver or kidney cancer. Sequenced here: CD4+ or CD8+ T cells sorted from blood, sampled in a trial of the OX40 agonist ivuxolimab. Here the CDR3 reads CASSDLRNTEAFF. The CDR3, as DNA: TGTGCCAGCAGCGACTTACGGAACACTGAAGCTTTCTTT.